This T cell receptor beta chain was recorded in a study of blood T cell repertoires in COVID-19. Study-wide background: PBMCs, B-cell-depleted T cells, or T cells provided the cDNA or gDNA that made up the material.

The data were produced by immunoSEQ multiplex PCR, yet TCRdb's version contains in-frame clones alone and is incomplete. The sample gives about 320,000 clones, approximately 91% of which show up once; about 4% is in the top ten. The germline gives CDR1 LGHNA, CDR2 YSLEER. CDR3 length: 15 residues. Trimming at V came to 2 bases and at J to 6 bases, leaving 5 bases not matched to a gene. This clonotype originated in a young woman who had been exposed to COVID-19. The chain is built from TRBV4-3 and TRBJ2-1; 9 bases agree with TRBD1. Sequencing was performed on PBMCs or T cells enriched from blood (not recorded which). CDR3 sequence reads: CASSQPGQGVNEQFF. CDR3 DNA sequence: TGCGCCAGCAGCCAACCGGGACAGGGTGTCAATGAGCAGTTCTTC.